The 19 T cell receptor beta chains in this list originate from one sample, sequenced in a study of blood T cell repertoires in COVID-19. Clones were read by immunoSEQ multiplex PCR, and TCRdb kept only the in-frame ones, dropping some. The sample has fewer than 400,000 clones; about 83% are singletons. Sample: peripheral blood. The receptors were sampled from a man aged 30-40 years with active or convalescent COVID-19.

CDR3 bases: TGTGCCAGCACCCAAGGGGGGGCCCGGGGGGATGAGCAGTTCTTC. This encodes CASTQGGARGDEQFF. The rearrangement joins TRBV9 to TRBJ2-1; D is possibly TRBD2 (7 bases). Germline V CDR1 and CDR2: SGDLS, YYNGEE. The CDR3 has 15 amino acids. Trimming cost V 6 bases and J 8 bases, with 21 bases left between them.

This clone appeared once. The chain uses TRBV5-4 and TRBJ2-1; 7 bases are shared with TRBD1. Germline V lookup: CDR1 SGHNT, CDR2 YYREEE (reference sequence). J was trimmed by 2 bases and V by 4 bases; bases with no gene match: 9. This CDR3 region has 16 residues. Here the CDR3 reads CASSGKGGEAYNEQFF. The CDR3 region has the DNA TGTGCCAGCAGCGGAAAAGGGGGCGAAGCCTACAATGAGCAGTTCTTC.

This rearrangement joins TRBV7-8 to TRBJ2-1, with TRBD1 matching 10 bases. The J segment lost 9 bases and the V segment lost 2 bases, leaving 4 bases of the junction unmatched. Germline V gene data show CDR1 as SGHVS and CDR2 as FQNEAQ. The CDR3 runs to 14 residues. The CDR3 DNA is TGTGCCAGCAGCTTACGGACAGGGGGGGTTGAGCAGTTCTTC. It yields the protein CASSLRTGGVEQFF.

Note on this clone: The sample carries other DNA sequences with the same CDR3. The rearrangement links TRBV28 to TRBJ1-2; D gene uncertain. The CDR3 extends over 11 amino acids. The germline V gene encodes CDR1 MDHEN and CDR2 SYDVKM. Trimming cost V 4 bases and J 4 bases, with 4 bases left between them. DNA of the CDR3: TGTGCCAGCAGTTCAGGCTATGGCTACACCTTC. Translated: CASSSGYGYTF.

The chain employs TRBV2 and TRBJ1-4; 9 nucleotides agree with TRBD1. This CDR3 is 14 amino acids long. Germline V lookup: CDR1 SNHLY, CDR2 FYNNEI. The V segment lost 5 bases and the J segment 5 bases; nucleotides outside the gene matches: 3. CDR3 nucleotide sequence: TGTGCCAGCAGTCGACAGGGGGGAAATGAAAAACTGTTTTTT. It translates to CASSRQGGNEKLFF.

The V and J genes are TRBV4-3 and TRBJ2-5; 12 nucleotides line up with TRBD2. Trimming removed 0 bases from V and 1 base from J; junction bases left unmatched: 3. The CDR3 has 17 residues. Germline assignment: CDR1 LGHNA and CDR2 YSLEER. DNA of the CDR3: TGCGCCAGCAGCCAAGAGTGGACTAGCGGGGCCCAAGAGACCCAGTACTTC. This translates into CASSQEWTSGAQETQYF.

The chain has TRBV7-2 and TRBJ1-3; tentatively, D is TRBD1 (5 bases). Trimming shortened V by 4 bases and J by 7 bases, and 11 bases separated the two germline ends. Germline CDR1 and CDR2: SGHTA and FQGNSA. CDR3 length: 13 residues. In DNA form, the CDR3 reads TGTGCCAGCAGCTCGGGGGGGGGTAACACCATATATTTT. Amino acid sequence: CASSSGGGNTIYF.

The chain combines TRBV30 with TRBJ2-7, with D perhaps matching TRBD1 (6 bases). Germline CDR1 GTSNPN, CDR2 SVGIG (reference sequence). V was trimmed by 2 bases and J by 7 bases, leaving 12 bases between them. This CDR3 is built from 12 residues. The CDR3 region is CAWSLQGSEQYF. CDR3 bases: TGTGCCTGGAGTCTCCAGGGGAGTGAGCAGTACTTC.

The V call is TRBV7-9, the J call TRBJ2-5; D remains ambiguous. The V end was cut by 3 bases, the J end by 5 bases, with 7 bases between. CDR3 length equals 12 residues. Germline lookup yields CDR1 SEHNR and CDR2 FQNEAQ (reference sequence). In nucleotides, the CDR3 is TGTGCCAGCAGCTTTTTTGCGGAGACCCAGTACTTC. Amino acid sequence: CASSFFAETQYF.

The sample holds a few counts of this clone. The V gene is TRBV2, the J gene TRBJ1-6; D is uncertain. V lost 10 bases, J lost 5 bases, and 9 bases lay in between. This CDR3 is built from 12 residues. Germline V gene data show CDR1 as SNHLY and CDR2 as FYNNEI. The CDR3 nucleotides read TGTGCCATCTCAGAGGATAATTCACCCCTCCACTTT. This translates into CAISEDNSPLHF.

V is TRBV5-4 and J is TRBJ2-2, with 11 bases aligning to TRBD2. Per the germline V gene, CDR1 is SGHNT and CDR2 is YYREEE (reference sequence). The CDR3 totals 14 residues. With 4 bases clipped from V and 6 bases from J, the junction kept 2 bases outside the gene matches. The CDR3 loop reads CASSPGLAAGELFF. The CDR3 nucleotides read TGTGCCAGCAGCCCGGGACTAGCGGCCGGGGAGCTGTTTTTT.

This chain links TRBV29-1 with TRBJ1-2, with unresolved D. The CDR3 totals 11 residues. Germline loops: CDR1 SQVTM, CDR2 ANQGSEA. V lost 5 bases and J lost 3, with 7 bases in between. CDR3 bases: TGCAGCGTTATTACAGACTATGGCTACACCTTC. This sequence encodes CSVITDYGYTF.

J is TRBJ2-1 and V is TRBV24-1, with 10 bases fitting TRBD2. Trimming removed 4 bases from V and 8 bases from J; junction bases left unmatched: 7. The length of the CDR3 is 15 residues. Germline CDR1 is KGHDR and CDR2 is SFDVKD. Written as DNA, the CDR3 is TGTGCCACCAGTGAAGCGGGAGGGATTGGGGATGAGCAGTTCTTC. Protein sequence: CATSEAGGIGDEQFF.

This sequence joins TRBV5-6 and TRBJ1-2; the D is unclear. CDR3 length: 17 residues. The V gene lost 4 bases and the J gene lost 0 bases, with 19 bases spanning the gap. Germline V gene data show CDR1 as SGHDT and CDR2 as YYEEEE. The CDR3 sequence: CASSKYAGDTPNYGYTF. The DNA of the CDR3 is TGTGCCAGCAGCAAATACGCAGGCGATACCCCTAACTATGGCTACACCTTC. Complete variable domain (other parts from reference TRBV5-6 and TRBJ1-2): DAGVTQSPTHLIKTRGQQVTLRCSPKSGHDTVSWYQQALGQGPQFIFQYYEEEERQRGNFPDRFSGHQFPNYSSELNVNALLLGDSALYLCASSKYAGDTPNYGYTFGSGTRLTVV.

The chain links TRBV7-2 to TRBJ2-1, with 9 bases identical to TRBD1. V was pared by 2 bases and J by 6 bases, with 5 bases of the junction left unmatched. Per the germline V gene, CDR1 is SGHTA and CDR2 is FQGNSA. This CDR3 is built from 15 residues. The CDR3 loop is CASSLLGQGSNEQFF. CDR3 coding DNA: TGTGCCAGCAGCTTATTGGGACAGGGAAGCAATGAGCAGTTCTTC.

The chain couples TRBV3-1 (or the pseudogene TRBV3-2) to TRBJ1-6, with D perhaps TRBD1 (5 bases). The V gene's germline CDR1 is LGHDT and CDR2 YNNKEL (reference sequence). V was shortened by 5 bases and J by 5 bases, with 10 bases between the two germline ends. The CDR3 has 14 residues. The CDR3 loop is CASSGRADNSPLHF. CDR3 bases: TGTGCCAGCAGCGGCAGGGCGGATAATTCACCCCTCCACTTT.

The chain couples TRBV5-1 to TRBJ2-1; D perhaps matches TRBD1 (6 bases). The germline gives CDR1 SGHRS, CDR2 YFSETQ. The CDR3 covers 14 residues. The V end was cut by 5 bases, the J end by 7 bases, with 16 bases between. Here the CDR3 reads CASRAPGAENEQFF. Written as DNA, the CDR3 is TGCGCCAGCAGGGCTCCAGGGGCCGAGAATGAGCAGTTCTTC.

J is TRBJ1-5 and V is TRBV4-1; the match to TRBD1 covers 7 bases. The CDR3 sequence is 17 residues long. With 4 bases clipped from V and 0 bases from J, the junction kept 9 bases outside the gene matches. Per the germline V gene, CDR1 is MGHRA and CDR2 is YSYEKL. The CDR3 reads CASSLNPGQYSNQPQHF. CDR3 DNA: TGCGCCAGCAGCCTTAATCCGGGACAGTATAGCAATCAGCCCCAGCATTTT.

This chain connects TRBV7-9 to TRBJ2-2, with 12 bases matching TRBD1. The CDR3 totals 16 residues. The germline CDR1 and CDR2 sequences are SEHNR and FQNEAQ (reference sequence). V trimming: 3 bases; J trimming: 3 bases; junction bases outside the gene matches: 2. The CDR3: CASSLGTGGHTGELFF. The DNA for the CDR3 is TGTGCCAGCAGCTTGGGGACAGGGGGCCACACCGGGGAGCTGTTTTTT.